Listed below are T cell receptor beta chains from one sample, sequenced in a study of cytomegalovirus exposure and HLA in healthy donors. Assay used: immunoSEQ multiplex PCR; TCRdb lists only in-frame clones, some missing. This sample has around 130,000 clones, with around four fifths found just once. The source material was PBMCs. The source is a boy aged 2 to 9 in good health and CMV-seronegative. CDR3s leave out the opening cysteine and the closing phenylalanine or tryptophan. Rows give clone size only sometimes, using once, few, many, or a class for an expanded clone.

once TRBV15 ATSRDREVYYGYT
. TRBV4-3 ASSQRVGARSPLH
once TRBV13 ASSGRWGRRSGYT
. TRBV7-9 ASRWGGDQETQY
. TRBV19 ASSIMGALEGYT
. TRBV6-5 ASSYSYTDTQY
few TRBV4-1 ASSQYTGVTEAF
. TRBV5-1 ASRHTENTGELF
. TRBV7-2 ASREGTEAF
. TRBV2 ASRPRDRLYNEQF
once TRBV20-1 SLDRGDTIY